One TCR beta chain is described in this entry. Its antigen is as yet unknown. This specimen belongs to a study of molecular identifiers for immune sequencing clone quantification. Study overall: RNA from around 20,000 or 100,000 naive CD8 cells was split five ways in replicates, with four sequenced.

TCR libraries were built in bulk with a published protocol and specific TCR primers. Each CDR3 protein gets one entry after TCRdb re-called the PCR reads with MiXCR. The sample lists approximately 500,000 distinct CDR3 sequences; around 23% were seen once. Study-wide results and caveats: Reportedly, one cell's Jurkat TCR RNA was detected within 1,100,000 naive CD8 cells.

Unmatched junction bases numbered 7, after V lost 7 bases and J lost 6 bases. Per germline, CDR1 GTSNPN and CDR2 SVGIG (reference sequence). The CDR3 is made up of 13 amino acids. The chain combines TRBV30 with TRBJ1-2, with 11 bases matching TRBD1. Sequencing input: naive CD8+ T cells from blood, with Jurkat cell RNA spiked in. The subset denotes: FACS-sorted CD8+CD4-CCR7+CD45RA+ naive T cells. The sequence came from a human donor in good health. Some libraries in this study had Jurkat cell RNA spiked in. CDR3 sequence: CASEKDRGHGYTF. In nucleotides, the CDR3 is TGTGCCTCGGAAAAGGACAGGGGGCATGGCTACACCTTC.